The 30 T cell receptor beta chains below were found in one sample sequenced in a study of blood T cell repertoires in COVID-19. Data came from immunoSEQ multiplex PCR; TCRdb stores just in-frame clones and leaves some out. The profile covers roughly 140,000 clones, with around 89% appearing a single time and about 15% taken by the ten largest. Sequencing was performed on peripheral blood. The origin of the receptors is a middle-aged woman with acute or convalescent COVID-19.

The V call is TRBV18, the J call TRBJ2-7; 14 nucleotides line up with TRBD2. The CDR3 consists of 15 residues. Germline CDR1 reads KGHSH; CDR2 reads LQKENI. V gave up 3 bases and J gave up 7 bases; unmatched junction bases: 5. DNA for the CDR3: TGTGCCAGCTCACCCGGACTAGCGGGGGGAGAAGAGCAGTACTTC. It yields the protein CASSPGLAGGEEQYF.

This clone has only one observation. The CDR3 DNA is TGTGCCAGCAGCTTGCAGGGCAATGAGCAGTTCTTC. This gives the protein CASSLQGNEQFF. This chain connects TRBV28 to TRBJ2-1; maybe TRBD1 (5 bases). The CDR3 is 12 amino acids. V lost 6 bases and J lost 6, with 9 bases in between. Germline V gene lookup returns CDR1 MDHEN and CDR2 SYDVKM.

The V and J genes are TRBV11-1 and TRBJ1-2; perhaps TRBD1 as D (6 bases). Trimming removed 2 bases at V and 3 bases at J, with 13 bases between. The CDR3 contains 15 residues. The germline V gene has CDR1 SGHAT and CDR2 FQDESV (reference sequence). This CDR3 is CASSLTQGTDYGYTF. The DNA of the CDR3 is TGTGCCAGCAGCTTAACCCAGGGGACCGACTATGGCTACACCTTC.

This chain uses TRBV5-6 with TRBJ2-1; D might be TRBD1 (6 bases). Trimming shortened V by 5 bases and J by 10 bases, and 10 bases separated the two germline ends. Germline CDR1 and CDR2: SGHDT and YYEEEE. This CDR3 is built from 11 residues. For the CDR3, the DNA is TGTGCCAGCAGTGTTGACAGGGAGCAGTTCTTC. It encodes CASSVDREQFF.

The chain recombines TRBV28 with TRBJ2-5, with D possibly TRBD1 on 6 matching bases. Germline lookup yields CDR1 MDHEN and CDR2 SYDVKM. The CDR3 covers 16 residues. V was pared by 4 bases and J by 0 bases, with 15 bases between. The CDR3 DNA sequence: TGTGCCAGCAGTTCACCGGGGACATCAGACCAAGAGACCCAGTACTTC. It encodes CASSSPGTSDQETQYF.

The J gene is TRBJ2-2, the V gene TRBV3-1 (or the pseudogene TRBV3-2); 11 bases agree with TRBD2. The CDR3 contains 15 residues. Trimming at V came to 8 bases and at J to 5 bases, leaving 7 bases not matched to a gene. Looked up from germline, CDR1 is LGHDT and CDR2 is YNNKEL (reference sequence). CDR3 loop: CASGGLADYTGELFF. The CDR3 DNA is TGTGCCAGCGGGGGACTAGCGGACTATACCGGGGAGCTGTTTTTT.

The chain carries TRBV9 and TRBJ2-3; the D gene is possibly TRBD1 (6 bases). Looked up from germline, CDR1 is SGDLS and CDR2 is YYNGEE. V lost 0 bases and J 1 base, leaving 9 bases between the germline ends. The CDR3 runs to 15 residues. CDR3 bases: TGTGCCAGCAGCGTAGGGACAGTCGGCACAGATACGCAGTATTTT. It yields the protein CASSVGTVGTDTQYF.

To note about this clone: The sample contains more than one DNA sequence encoding this CDR3. The CDR3 loop is CASSPDSNEQFF. DNA of the CDR3: TGTGCCAGCAGCCCTGACTCCAATGAGCAGTTCTTC. V is TRBV2 and J is TRBJ2-1; D gene uncertain. Per the germline V gene, CDR1 is SNHLY and CDR2 is FYNNEI. The CDR3 is 12 amino acids. V was shortened by 6 bases and J by 6 bases, with 9 bases between the two germline ends.

CDR3 sequence reads: CASSLGGARYNEQFF. CDR3 DNA: TGTGCCAGCAGCTTGGGGGGGGCGAGATACAATGAGCAGTTCTTC. The chain couples TRBV7-2 to TRBJ2-1, with D tentatively TRBD2 (7 bases). CDR1 SGHTA and CDR2 FQGNSA come from the germline V gene. The CDR3 is 15 residues long. V lost 3 bases to trimming and J lost 4 bases, with 13 bases between them.

The V call is TRBV5-1, the J call TRBJ2-1; the match to TRBD2 covers 9 bases. The ends lost 0 bases at V and 4 bases at J; junction bases unmatched: 5. Germline V gene sequence: CDR1 SGHRS, CDR2 YFSETQ. CDR3 length: 16 residues. This chain's CDR3 is CASSLALSGRYNEQFF. The CDR3 bases are TGCGCCAGCAGCTTGGCCCTAAGCGGGAGGTACAATGAGCAGTTCTTC.

The chain is built from TRBV3-1 (or the pseudogene TRBV3-2) and TRBJ2-7, with 12 bases fitting TRBD1. J was trimmed by 5 bases and V by 3 bases; bases with no gene match: 8. This CDR3 region has 16 residues. Germline V lookup: CDR1 LGHDT, CDR2 YNNKEL (reference sequence). The CDR3 protein is CASSHYPGTGGDEQYF. The CDR3 DNA sequence: TGTGCCAGCAGCCACTACCCCGGGACAGGGGGCGACGAGCAGTACTTC.

The chain has TRBV10-1 and TRBJ2-1, with D possibly matching TRBD2 (6 bases). Between the trimmed V and J ends, which lost 0 bases and 6 bases, there was a span of 9 bases. Looked up from germline, CDR1 is WNHNN and CDR2 is SYGVQD (reference sequence). This CDR3 comprises 14 residues. The CDR3 DNA follows: TGCGCCAGCAGTGAGTCGTCCGGGAGCAATGAGCAGTTCTTC. Its protein is CASSESSGSNEQFF.

The gene calls are TRBV9 and TRBJ2-3, with TRBD2 matching over 7 bases. CDR1 and CDR2 (germline): SGDLS, YYNGEE. This CDR3 has 13 amino acids. V was clipped by 6 bases and J by 5 bases; unmatched bases: 6. The CDR3 loop is CASNPSGGDTQYF. DNA for the CDR3: TGTGCCAGCAACCCTTCGGGGGGAGATACGCAGTATTTT.

V usage is TRBV3-1 (or the pseudogene TRBV3-2) and J usage is TRBJ2-5; a weak D match, TRBD1 (6 bases). V was trimmed by 3 bases and J by 5 bases, leaving 13 bases between them. This CDR3 is built from 14 residues. The germline gives CDR1 LGHDT, CDR2 YNNKEL (reference sequence). CDR3 DNA sequence: TGTGCCAGCAGCCACTCGTTTCAGGGGGAGACCCAGTACTTC. Protein: CASSHSFQGETQYF.

The chain is built from TRBV19 and TRBJ2-1; 7 nucleotides line up with TRBD1. In germline, CDR1 is LNHDA, CDR2 SQIVND (reference sequence). The trim removed 4 bases at V and 10 bases at J, leaving 19 bases unmatched. The CDR3 has 17 amino acids. CDR3: CASSKRTGSRSIIEQFF. Here the CDR3 DNA reads TGTGCCAGTAGTAAAAGGACAGGCTCTAGGAGTATAATAGAGCAGTTCTTC.

This clone appeared a few times. The rearrangement uses TRBV27 and TRBJ2-3; TRBD2 might be the D (6 bases). The germline gives CDR1 MNHEY, CDR2 SMNVEV (reference sequence). The CDR3 is made up of 15 amino acids. Trimming left V 3 bases short and J 4 bases short, with 14 bases between. The CDR3 loop is CASSFLQAGSDTQYF. DNA for the CDR3: TGTGCCAGCAGTTTTTTACAGGCGGGGTCAGATACGCAGTATTTT.

V gene TRBV10-3 combines with J gene TRBJ2-1; D gene uncertain. Trimming removed 4 bases from V and 5 bases from J, with 12 bases in between. The CDR3 is 14 amino acids. The germline V gene encodes CDR1 ENHRY and CDR2 SYGVKD. CDR3 protein: CAISGHGLNNEQFF. CDR3 nucleotides: TGTGCCATCAGTGGACATGGGTTAAACAATGAGCAGTTCTTC.

The V and J genes are TRBV25-1 and TRBJ2-1; 10 positions agree with TRBD1. The CDR3 extends over 14 amino acids. The V and J ends lost 3 bases and 9 bases, in that order; junction bases with no gene match: 5. CDR1 is MGHDK, CDR2 SYGVNS, per germline. The CDR3 reads CASSDPGQGTEQFF. CDR3 DNA: TGTGCCAGCAGTGACCCGGGACAGGGGACTGAGCAGTTCTTC.

The genes are TRBV5-8 and TRBJ2-7; D remains unclear. V was clipped by 4 bases and J by 2 bases, with 13 bases between them. In germline, CDR1 is SGHTS, CDR2 YDEGEE. This CDR3 comprises 14 residues. The CDR3 nucleotides read TGTGCCAGCAGCGGCGGTCACGGAGCCTACGAGCAGTACTTC. Translated: CASSGGHGAYEQYF.

The gene calls are TRBV10-1 and TRBJ2-1; 10 bases line up with TRBD2. This CDR3 contains 15 residues. Trimming at V came to 4 bases and at J to 9 bases, leaving 9 bases not matched to a gene. Germline assignment: CDR1 WNHNN and CDR2 SYGVQD (reference sequence). CDR3 amino acids: CASSVWERGGGEQFF. The DNA for the CDR3 is TGCGCCAGCAGTGTTTGGGAGCGGGGGGGCGGTGAGCAGTTCTTC.

The chain has TRBV7-3 and TRBJ2-2, with 9 positions matching TRBD1. Germline-derived CDR1 and CDR2 are SGHTA and FQGTGA. The V and J ends lost 5 bases and 8 bases, in that order; junction bases with no gene match: 9. This CDR3 contains 15 residues. This CDR3 reads CASSRDRVEEGELFF. The CDR3, as DNA: TGTGCCAGCAGCAGGGACAGGGTAGAAGAAGGGGAGCTGTTTTTT.

The V gene is TRBV5-1, the J gene TRBJ2-3; TRBD2 might be the D (6 bases). Trimming stripped 4 bases from V and 0 bases from J, with 12 bases between. CDR1 and CDR2 (germline): SGHRS, YFSETQ. The CDR3 is 15 residues long. The CDR3 reads CASSAGLVSTDTQYF. The CDR3 nucleotides read TGCGCCAGCAGCGCGGGGTTGGTTAGCACAGATACGCAGTATTTT.

The chain joins TRBV6-1 to TRBJ1-6; tentatively, D is TRBD1 (6 bases). This CDR3 has 16 residues. The germline gives CDR1 MNHNS, CDR2 SASEGT. V lost 6 bases and J 7 bases, leaving 19 bases between the germline ends. The CDR3 sequence is CASRERRGGGNSPLHF. DNA for the CDR3: TGTGCCAGCAGGGAAAGAAGGGGGGGAGGCAATTCACCCCTCCACTTT.

This clone showed up just once. The gene calls are TRBV12-3 or TRBV12-4 and TRBJ2-7; the match to TRBD1 covers 9 bases. The V and J ends lost 2 bases and 7 bases, in that order; junction bases with no gene match: 3. CDR3 length: 13 amino acids. For the CDR3, the DNA is TGTGCCAGCAGTTTACGGGACAGGGTTGAGCAGTACTTC. It codes for CASSLRDRVEQYF.

The chain uses TRBV6-5 and TRBJ1-1; perhaps TRBD1 as D (5 bases). Deletions cut 6 bases from V and 5 bases from J, with 13 bases between. Germline CDR1 MNHEY, CDR2 SVGAGI. The length of the CDR3 is 13 residues. As DNA, the CDR3 is TGTGCCAGCAGATACAGGCGGGGGACTGAAGCTTTCTTT. Amino acid sequence: CASRYRRGTEAFF.

J is TRBJ1-5 and V is TRBV6-5; 7 bases agree with TRBD1. The germline V gene has CDR1 MNHEY and CDR2 SVGAGI. J lost 4 bases, V lost 11 bases, and 8 bases had no gene match. The CDR3 covers 13 residues. This CDR3 is CAGRQGWNQPQHF. Written as DNA, the CDR3 is TGTGCCGGCCGACAGGGTTGGAATCAGCCCCAGCATTTT.

In this sample, this clone turned up many times. The chain uses TRBV5-1 and TRBJ2-2; D unclear. Germline values: CDR1 SGHRS, CDR2 YFSETQ. This CDR3 region has 14 residues. V lost 4 bases to trimming and J lost 1 base, with 8 bases between them. Here the CDR3 DNA reads TGCGCCAGCAGCGGCCAAATGAACACCGGGGAGCTGTTTTTT. Its translation is CASSGQMNTGELFF.

The chain combines TRBV6-5 with TRBJ1-2; D is possibly TRBD1 (6 bases). The CDR3 is 14 amino acids. V was trimmed by 6 bases and J by 5 bases, leaving 16 bases between them. Germline CDR1 MNHEY, CDR2 SVGAGI. CDR3 loop: CASSPSWTVYGYTF. CDR3 bases: TGTGCCAGCAGCCCCTCTTGGACAGTTTATGGCTACACCTTC.

The chain uses TRBV2 and TRBJ2-7; 7 positions agree with TRBD2. Losses at the gene ends were 6 bases for V and 0 bases for J; bases not matched to a gene: 8. CDR1 is SNHLY and CDR2 is FYNNEI in the germline V gene. This CDR3 is built from 15 residues. In DNA, the CDR3 is TGTGCCAGCAGGGATTTTGGGGGGGGCTCCTACGAGCAGTACTTC. Its translation is CASRDFGGGSYEQYF.

This clone was counted once. The chain links TRBV4-1 to TRBJ2-1, with 10 bases matching TRBD2. Trimming removed 0 bases from V and 8 bases from J; junction bases left unmatched: 7. Germline lookup yields CDR1 MGHRA and CDR2 YSYEKL. This CDR3 is built from 16 residues. DNA of the CDR3: TGCGCCAGCAGCCAAGAGGGGCTAGCGGGAGTGGATGAGCAGTTCTTC. Translation gives CASSQEGLAGVDEQFF.